The entry below describes one TCR beta chain. Its antigen is still unknown. MiXCR was run by TCRdb on the 5' RACE reads, yielding one entry per CDR3 protein. The sample has about 890,000 distinct CDR3 sequences, approximately 13% seen once. This record belongs to a study of identical twins. Study-level points and caveats: Rather than following the same donors, the conclusions depended on cross-sectional statistical analysis.

The germline V and J ends were trimmed by 8 bases and 7 bases, with 12 bases remaining between them. CDR1 and CDR2 (germline): LGHDT, YNNKEL (reference sequence). The CDR3 is 11 residues long. The data were also submitted as part of a second study, on yellow fever vaccine responses in identical twins. From that study: Convergence reportedly seemed to mark part of the twins' vaccine T cell response, with personalization marking the rest.

The material sequenced was PBMCs. This sequence originates from a woman aged 18-29 years in good health. The chain links TRBV3-1 to TRBJ2-7; a weak D match, TRBD2 (5 bases). Written as DNA, the CDR3 is TGTGCCAGCCTAGCATCTGGTGAGCAGTACTTC. Encoded protein: CASLASGEQYF.